Each of the 19 T cell receptor beta chains below was sequenced from the same sample in a study of blood T cell repertoires in COVID-19. This table comes from immunoSEQ multiplex PCR, and its TCRdb copy is limited to in-frame clones, with some not included. The sample includes about 97,000 clones, approximately 84% of them seen just once. Sequencing was done on a sample of peripheral blood. These receptors all come from a man aged 65 to 79 with acute or convalescent COVID-19.

CDR3 DNA sequence: TGTGCCAGCAGCCACAAGACTAGGAACACCGGGGAGCTGTTTTTT. Translation: CASSHKTRNTGELFF. This chain links TRBV3-1 (or the pseudogene TRBV3-2) with TRBJ2-2; perhaps TRBD2 as D (6 bases). V lost 3 bases and J lost 1, with 9 bases in between. The CDR3 is 15 residues long. Per the germline V gene, CDR1 is LGHDT and CDR2 is YNNKEL (reference sequence).

The rearrangement uses TRBV12-3 or TRBV12-4 and TRBJ1-1, with 8 positions matching TRBD1. J gave up 3 bases and V 6 bases, and 3 bases lay outside the gene matches. This CDR3 contains 13 residues. The CDR3 sequence: CASSLTGDTEAFF. As DNA, the CDR3 is TGTGCCAGCAGCCTGACAGGGGACACTGAAGCTTTCTTT.

The chain couples TRBV2 to TRBJ2-7, with a tentative D call TRBD2 (6 bases). Germline CDR1 is SNHLY and CDR2 is FYNNEI. The CDR3 is made up of 13 amino acids. V was pared by 7 bases and J by 6 bases, with 16 bases between. CDR3: CASTSPGGSEQYF. The CDR3 DNA sequence: TGTGCCAGCACCTCCCCCGGGGGTTCCGAGCAGTACTTC. The full variable domain, in which reference TRBV2 and TRBJ2-7 provide the parts outside the CDR3, is EPEVTQTPSHQVTQMGQEVILRCVPISNHLYFYWYRQILGQKVEFLVSFYNNEISEKSEIFDDQFSVERPDGSNFTLKIRSTKLEDSAMYFCASTSPGGSEQYFGPGTRLTVT.

The CDR3 reads CASNLRGGSGANVLTF. The CDR3 coding sequence is TGTGCCAGTAACCTTAGGGGGGGCTCTGGGGCCAACGTCCTGACTTTC. The rearrangement uses TRBV19 and TRBJ2-6; D might be TRBD2 (7 bases). The ends were cut back, 7 bases at V and 0 bases at J, with 13 bases in the middle. CDR1 is LNHDA and CDR2 is SQIVND in the germline V gene (reference sequence). This CDR3 region has 16 residues.

The chain combines TRBV4-2 with TRBJ2-7, with a tentative D call TRBD2 (6 bases). V lost 4 bases and J 5 bases, leaving 18 bases between the germline ends. Germline assignment: CDR1 LGHNA and CDR2 YNFKEQ. The CDR3 extends over 15 amino acids. Here the CDR3 DNA reads TGTGCCAGCAGCCCCCCATTGGGGGAGGAGCACGAGCAGTACTTC. Encoded protein: CASSPPLGEEHEQYF.

In this sample, this clone turned up a few times. V and J are TRBV11-1 and TRBJ1-1; no definite D call. Germline CDR1 SGHAT, CDR2 FQDESV (reference sequence). The V end was cut by 3 bases, the J end by 4 bases, with 3 bases between. The CDR3 consists of 11 residues. DNA of the CDR3: TGTGCCAGCAGCTTCGGCACTGAAGCTTTCTTT. Protein product: CASSFGTEAFF.

This chain joins TRBV4-3 and TRBJ1-3, with TRBD1 as a possible D gene (5 bases). Trimming took 4 bases from V and 0 from J, leaving 7 bases between them. CDR1 is LGHNA, CDR2 YSLEER, per germline. The CDR3 spans 14 residues. Here the CDR3 reads CASSRGGSGNTIYF. In nucleotides, the CDR3 is TGCGCCAGCAGCCGCGGGGGCTCTGGAAACACCATATATTTT.

This sequence joins TRBV29-1 and TRBJ2-5; 14 nucleotides align to TRBD2. This CDR3 is 15 amino acids long. Trimming at V came to 1 base and at J to 4 bases, leaving 2 bases not matched to a gene. Germline CDR1 SQVTM, CDR2 ANQGSEA. The CDR3 spells CSVEGTSGRRETQYF. The DNA for the CDR3 is TGCAGCGTTGAAGGGACTAGCGGGAGGCGAGAGACCCAGTACTTC.

The chain has TRBV5-6 and TRBJ1-5; D unresolved. Germline values: CDR1 SGHDT, CDR2 YYEEEE. This CDR3 spans 13 amino acids. Trimming cost V 0 bases and J 4 bases, with 5 bases left between them. CDR3 nucleotides: TGTGCCAGCAGCTTGGATCGGAATCAGCCCCAGCATTTT. This codes for CASSLDRNQPQHF.

The rearrangement links TRBV6-5 to TRBJ2-2; tentative D call: TRBD1 (5 bases). CDR3 length: 15 residues. Trimming cost V 7 bases and J 0 bases, with 12 bases left between them. Germline CDR1 is MNHEY and CDR2 is SVGAGI. The CDR3 region is CASTERQPNTGELFF. The DNA of the CDR3 is TGTGCCAGCACCGAGAGACAGCCGAACACCGGGGAGCTGTTTTTT.

The chain carries TRBV7-9 and TRBJ2-3, with 14 nucleotides matching TRBD2. J gave up 4 bases and V 7 bases, and 1 base lay outside the gene matches. The CDR3 is made up of 14 amino acids. Germline lookup yields CDR1 SEHNR and CDR2 FQNEAQ (reference sequence). This CDR3 is CASMTSGRADTQYF. CDR3 sequence (DNA): TGTGCCAGCATGACTAGCGGGAGGGCAGATACGCAGTATTTT.

This sequence joins TRBV3-1 (or the pseudogene TRBV3-2) and TRBJ1-5, with D possibly being TRBD1 (5 bases). This CDR3 contains 16 residues. The germline gives CDR1 LGHDT, CDR2 YNNKEL (reference sequence). V lost 0 bases to trimming and J lost 1 base, with 10 bases between them. The CDR3 sequence is CASSQEGRGSNQPQHF. CDR3 nucleotide sequence: TGTGCCAGCAGCCAAGAGGGTAGGGGAAGCAATCAGCCCCAGCATTTT.

V usage is TRBV3-1 (or the pseudogene TRBV3-2) and J usage is TRBJ2-3; 9 bases are shared with TRBD2. The CDR3 consists of 15 residues. Germline V CDR1 and CDR2: LGHDT, YNNKEL (reference sequence). The V and J ends lost 7 bases and 5 bases, in that order; junction bases with no gene match: 10. The CDR3 coding sequence is TGTGCCAGCACCCGGGGGACTAGCAATCAAGATACGCAGTATTTT. It codes for CASTRGTSNQDTQYF.

CDR3 bases: TGCAGTGCTAGTCGTCCGGGTTTTTCGGATGGCTACACCTTC. Amino acid sequence: CSASRPGFSDGYTF. The chain joins TRBV20-1 to TRBJ1-2; D gene unclear. The CDR3 spans 14 residues. V was shortened by 3 bases and J by 6 bases, with 17 bases between the two germline ends. Germline CDR1 DFQATT, CDR2 SNEGSKA (reference sequence).

V and J are TRBV13 and TRBJ2-7; 10 nucleotides align to TRBD2. Germline lookup yields CDR1 PRHDT and CDR2 FYEKMQ (reference sequence). J gave up 5 bases and V 1 base, and 5 bases lay outside the gene matches. There are 15 residues in the CDR3. The CDR3, as DNA: TGTGCCAGCAGCTTAGCTAGCGGGAGATTAGACGAGCAGTACTTC. This codes for CASSLASGRLDEQYF.

This rearrangement joins TRBV7-9 to TRBJ1-1; weak D call: TRBD1 (5 bases). Germline CDR1 SEHNR, CDR2 FQNEAQ (reference sequence). Deletions cut 5 bases from V and 1 base from J, with 26 bases between. The CDR3 loop spans 19 amino acids. The chain's CDR3 is CASSGFGQTWESPNTEAFF. The CDR3 bases are TGTGCCAGCAGCGGCTTTGGACAAACATGGGAAAGCCCGAACACTGAAGCTTTCTTT.

The rearrangement uses TRBV12-3 or TRBV12-4 and TRBJ1-5; no definite D call. CDR3 length: 13 residues. Trimming took off 6 bases at V and 4 bases at J, with 10 bases between the two ends. CDR3 nucleotides: TGTGCCAGCAGGCAGACTCAGAATCAGCCCCAGCATTTT. Protein sequence: CASRQTQNQPQHF.

The rearrangement joins TRBV7-9 to TRBJ2-2; D gene ambiguous. The CDR3 runs 15 residues. Germline V gene lookup returns CDR1 SEHNR and CDR2 FQNEAQ (reference sequence). V was trimmed by 0 bases and J by 2 bases, leaving 7 bases between them. The CDR3 sequence: CASSLALSNTGELFF. CDR3 nucleotides: TGTGCCAGCAGCTTAGCACTTTCTAACACCGGGGAGCTGTTTTTT.

This clone was observed a single time. The chain has TRBV3-1 (or the pseudogene TRBV3-2) and TRBJ1-3, with 7 positions matching TRBD1. Germline CDR1 LGHDT, CDR2 YNNKEL (reference sequence). This CDR3 is built from 15 residues. The V gene end was trimmed by 5 bases and the J gene end by 4 bases; junction bases not matched to a gene: 8. This CDR3 is CASSLDRASGNTIYF. CDR3 DNA: TGTGCCAGCAGCTTAGACAGGGCTTCAGGAAACACCATATATTTT.